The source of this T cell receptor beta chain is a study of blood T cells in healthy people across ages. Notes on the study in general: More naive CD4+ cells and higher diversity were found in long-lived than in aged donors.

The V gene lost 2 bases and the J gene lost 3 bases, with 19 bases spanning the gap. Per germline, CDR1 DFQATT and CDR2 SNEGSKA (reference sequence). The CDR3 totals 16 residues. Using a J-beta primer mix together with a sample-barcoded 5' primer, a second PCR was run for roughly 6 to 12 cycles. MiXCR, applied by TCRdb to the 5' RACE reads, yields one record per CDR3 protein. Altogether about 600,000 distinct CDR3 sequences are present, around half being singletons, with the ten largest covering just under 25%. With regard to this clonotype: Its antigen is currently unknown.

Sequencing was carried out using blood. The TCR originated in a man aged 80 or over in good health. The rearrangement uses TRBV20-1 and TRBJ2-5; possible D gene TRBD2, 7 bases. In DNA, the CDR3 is TGCAGTGCTAGACCACCTTCCGGGGGGCTGGAAGAGACCCAGTACTTC. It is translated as CSARPPSGGLEETQYF.